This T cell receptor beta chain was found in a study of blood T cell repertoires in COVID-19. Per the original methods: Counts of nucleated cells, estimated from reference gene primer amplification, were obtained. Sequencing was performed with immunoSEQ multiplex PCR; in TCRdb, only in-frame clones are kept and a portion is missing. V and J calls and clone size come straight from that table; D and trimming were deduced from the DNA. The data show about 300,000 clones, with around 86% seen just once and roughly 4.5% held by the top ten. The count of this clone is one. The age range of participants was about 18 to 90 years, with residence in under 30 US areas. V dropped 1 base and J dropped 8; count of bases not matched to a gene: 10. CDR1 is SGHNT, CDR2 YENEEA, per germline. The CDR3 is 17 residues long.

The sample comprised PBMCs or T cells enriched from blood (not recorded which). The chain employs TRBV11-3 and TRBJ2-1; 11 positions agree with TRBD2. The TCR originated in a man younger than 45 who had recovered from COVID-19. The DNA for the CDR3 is TGTGCCAGCAGCTTAGGCGTTCTAGCGGGGGGATCTGATGAGCAGTTCTTC. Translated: CASSLGVLAGGSDEQFF.